This T cell receptor (beta chain) was captured by sequencing in a study of CD8 T cells in Susac syndrome. Sequencing of TCR beta drew on CD8+ and CD4+ T cells from blood. RNA in amounts of about 0.5 to 1 ug was reverse transcribed with random hexamers. TCRdb re-analysed the immunoSEQ multiplex PCR reads in MiXCR, keeping a single row per CDR3 protein. The sample shows around 110,000 distinct CDR3 sequences, around 94% of them seen only once. The TCR comes from a human donor with Susac syndrome. Sequences were obtained from CD8+ T cells from PBMCs.

This CDR3 reads CASSLEVVPSSYNEQFF. CDR3 nucleotide sequence: TGTGCCAGCAGCTTAGAGGTTGTCCCTAGCTCCTACAATGAGCAGTTCTTC. V gene TRBV11-2 combines with J gene TRBJ2-1; D ambiguous. V lost 0 bases and J 0 bases, leaving 12 bases between the germline ends. This CDR3 is 17 amino acids long. Germline values: CDR1 SGHAT, CDR2 FQNNGV.